This record concerns one T cell receptor beta chain sequence. The protocol was immunoSEQ multiplex PCR, while the TCRdb copy is restricted to in-frame clones and leaves out a portion. The table lists fewer than 90,000 clones, 85% to 95% of them singletons. The entry originates in a study of T cell changes during pregnancy in multiple sclerosis. The V end lost 4 bases, the J end lost 1 base, and 9 bases lay between the germline ends. CDR3 size: 14 residues. Germline assignment: CDR1 SGHRS and CDR2 YFSETQ. Here the sequenced sample was peripheral blood, taken after pregnancy. This TCR derives from a female donor in good health, enrolled as a control in a pregnancy study. The V call is TRBV5-1, the J call TRBJ1-3; D may be TRBD1 (6 bases). The CDR3 loop is CASSLGGSGNTIYF. The CDR3 DNA sequence: TGCGCCAGCAGCCTAGGGGGTTCTGGAAACACCATATATTTT.